This TCR beta chain was sequenced during a study of T cells in Graves' hyperthyroidism and ophthalmopathy. Germline V gives CDR1 LNHDA, CDR2 SQIVND (reference sequence). V was clipped by 8 bases and J by 0 bases, with 22 bases between them. The CDR3 has 17 residues. Amplified regions were TCR beta CDR3 sequences from RNA transcripts. During a first-round RT-PCR of the TCR CDR3, the HTBI primer set was used. TCRdb fed the multiplex PCR reads into MiXCR, producing one record per CDR3 protein. In the table there are approximately 400,000 distinct CDR3 sequences, over 13% of which are singletons. The chain has TRBV19 and TRBJ1-1; D might be TRBD1 (5 bases). This receptor was identified in a man over 45 with Graves' ophthalmopathy. Sequenced material: blood. CDR3 amino acids: CASGRVSRRGLNTEAFF. The CDR3 DNA reads as TGTGCCAGTGGTAGAGTCTCCCGACGGGGCCTGAACACTGAAGCTTTCTTT.